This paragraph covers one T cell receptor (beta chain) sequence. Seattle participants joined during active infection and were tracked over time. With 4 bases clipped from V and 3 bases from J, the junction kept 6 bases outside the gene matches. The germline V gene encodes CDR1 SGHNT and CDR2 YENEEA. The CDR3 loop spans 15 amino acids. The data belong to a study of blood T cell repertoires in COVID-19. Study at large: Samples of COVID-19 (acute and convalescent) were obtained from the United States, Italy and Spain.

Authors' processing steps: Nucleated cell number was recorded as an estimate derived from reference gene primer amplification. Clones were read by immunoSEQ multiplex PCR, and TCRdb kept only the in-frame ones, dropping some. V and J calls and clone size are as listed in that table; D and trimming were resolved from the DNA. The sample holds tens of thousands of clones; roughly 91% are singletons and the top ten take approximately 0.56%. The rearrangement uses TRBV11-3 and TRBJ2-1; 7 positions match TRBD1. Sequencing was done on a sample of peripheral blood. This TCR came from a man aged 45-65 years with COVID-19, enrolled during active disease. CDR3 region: CASSSGGTVYNEQFF. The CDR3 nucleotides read TGTGCCAGCAGCTCAGGGGGAACTGTCTACAATGAGCAGTTCTTC.